The 10 T cell receptor beta chains given below trace back to one sample, sequenced in a study of blood T cell repertoires in COVID-19 (dated by TCRdb to the early 2020s). The library came from the immunoSEQ multiplex PCR assay. Held by TCRdb, this immuneACCESS table contains in-frame sequences only and omits some clones. Under half of the omission traces to an unresolved V gene where checked; the cause of the rest is unknown. The sample records approximately 150,000 clones, 79% of which are singletons. Over 8.5% of the sample is in the top ten clones. Sequenced sample: peripheral blood. Source of these receptors: a man aged 45 to 65 with active or convalescent COVID-19.

The chain joins TRBV19 to TRBJ1-2; D remains unclear. The ends were cut back, 4 bases at V and 6 bases at J, with 15 bases in the middle. The CDR3 loop spans 14 amino acids. The germline V gene has CDR1 LNHDA and CDR2 SQIVND (reference sequence). This chain's CDR3 is CASSTLWAENGYTF. CDR3 sequence (DNA): TGTGCCAGTAGTACCCTATGGGCCGAGAATGGCTACACCTTC.

The chain has TRBV28 and TRBJ1-5, with 9 positions matching TRBD1. The CDR3 runs 14 residues. The J segment lost 3 bases and the V segment lost 6 bases, leaving 3 bases of the junction unmatched. Germline V gene lookup returns CDR1 MDHEN and CDR2 SYDVKM. The chain's CDR3 is CASRIQGANQPQHF. DNA for the CDR3: TGTGCCAGCAGGATACAGGGGGCCAATCAGCCCCAGCATTTT.

The gene calls are TRBV28 and TRBJ2-2; 7 nucleotides agree with TRBD1. This CDR3 region has 14 residues. Germline CDR1 is MDHEN and CDR2 is SYDVKM. Trimming at V came to 4 bases and at J to 2 bases, leaving 1 base not matched to a gene. Written as DNA, the CDR3 is TGTGCCAGCAGTTGGACAGGAAACACCGGGGAGCTGTTTTTT. This translates into CASSWTGNTGELFF.

J is TRBJ2-7 and V is TRBV20-1; no firm D call. CDR1 is DFQATT and CDR2 is SNEGSKA in the germline V gene (reference sequence). This CDR3 has 13 amino acids. The ends were cut back, 3 bases at V and 7 bases at J, with 16 bases in the middle. The CDR3 loop is CSASIRPEREQYF. As DNA, the CDR3 is TGCAGTGCTAGTATCCGGCCGGAGAGGGAGCAGTACTTC.

CDR3 region: CASSLGRRVEQFF. In nucleotides, the CDR3 is TGTGCCAGCAGTTTAGGTCGCCGGGTTGAGCAGTTCTTC. V and J are TRBV28 and TRBJ2-1; D unresolved. Germline values: CDR1 MDHEN, CDR2 SYDVKM. V was cut by 2 bases and J by 9 bases, with 11 bases left in between. The CDR3 sequence is 13 residues long.

Here the CDR3 reads CASSPSAGGLGRDTQYF. The CDR3 nucleotides read TGTGCCAGCTCACCCTCCGCGGGGGGCCTAGGGAGGGATACGCAGTATTTT. This chain links TRBV18 with TRBJ2-3, with 8 bases matching TRBD2. The CDR3 length is 17 residues. Looked up from germline, CDR1 is KGHSH and CDR2 is LQKENI. J gave up 6 bases and V 3 bases, and 14 bases lay outside the gene matches.

The chain employs TRBV6-5 and TRBJ1-2; TRBD1 is a possible D gene (6 bases). Trimming pared 7 bases from V and 8 bases from J, leaving 17 bases between. This CDR3 has 13 residues. The germline CDR1 and CDR2 sequences are MNHEY and SVGAGI. CDR3 in amino acids: CASTRAGGRGYTF. CDR3 in DNA: TGTGCCAGCACCCGGGCGGGGGGCAGGGGCTACACCTTC.

A few counts support this clone. V and J are TRBV5-1 and TRBJ1-1; unclear D gene. Germline V gene data show CDR1 as SGHRS and CDR2 as YFSETQ. The CDR3 sequence is 13 residues long. Trimming took off 0 bases at V and 6 bases at J, with 9 bases between the two ends. In DNA form, the CDR3 reads TGCGCCAGCAGCTTGGGGCTTCTGGCTGAAGCTTTCTTT. It specifies CASSLGLLAEAFF. Using reference TRBV5-1 and TRBJ1-1 for the parts outside the CDR3, the full variable domain is KAGVTQTPRYLIKTRGQQVTLSCSPISGHRSVSWYQQTPGQGLQFLFEYFSETQRNKGNFPGRFSGRQFSNSRSEMNVSTLELGDSALYLCASSLGLLAEAFFGQGTRLTVV.

The rearrangement joins TRBV27 to TRBJ2-7, with 8 bases matching TRBD2. This CDR3 contains 14 residues. Germline loops: CDR1 MNHEY, CDR2 SMNVEV (reference sequence). Trimming removed 6 bases from V and 2 bases from J; junction bases left unmatched: 6. CDR3 residues: CASSPAGLAYEQYF. The CDR3, as DNA: TGTGCCAGCAGCCCGGCGGGACTAGCCTACGAGCAGTACTTC.

The J gene is TRBJ1-1, the V gene TRBV28; the match to TRBD1 covers 7 bases. Trimming cost V 6 bases and J 3 bases; bases outside gene matches: 10. Germline-derived CDR1 and CDR2 are MDHEN and SYDVKM. The CDR3 has 15 residues. CDR3 bases: TGTGCCAGCAGCCCTAACAGGGGCGGTTACACTGAAGCTTTCTTT. Translation gives CASSPNRGGYTEAFF.